The source of this T cell receptor (beta chain) is a study of CD8+ T cells in alopecia areata. Study observations and caveats: Sequence data from scalp samples additionally include resident alphabeta T cells of normal skin. Lesional scalp, especially alopecia totalis/universalis, showed higher clonality than normal scalp.

V lost 2 bases to trimming and J lost 6 bases, with 9 bases between them. The CDR3 is 12 amino acids. The germline CDR1 and CDR2 sequences are SGHDT and YYEEEE. Comment on this clone: Its antigen is unidentified.

The sequencing template was cDNA reverse transcribed from extracted RNA. Some clones are missing from TCRdb's copy, which holds only in-frame ones; the method was immunoSEQ multiplex PCR. The sample includes 65,000 to 100,000 clones, just over 50% of them seen just once. Alopecia areata patients provided lesional scalp punch biopsies and peripheral blood, both collected for the study. Sorting of CD4+ and CD8+ T cells was performed on PBMCs. The sequencing input was NKG2D-high CD8+ T cells sorted from blood. This receptor was taken from a human donor with alopecia areata. The chain couples TRBV5-6 to TRBJ2-7; D is unclear. The CDR3, as DNA: TGTGCCAGCAGCTTTGGGTCGGGCGAGCAGTACTTC. It translates to CASSFGSGEQYF. The variable domain in full, with the rest retrieved from reference TRBV5-6 and TRBJ2-7, is DAGVTQSPTHLIKTRGQQVTLRCSPKSGHDTVSWYQQALGQGPQFIFQYYEEEERQRGNFPDRFSGHQFPNYSSELNVNALLLGDSALYLCASSFGSGEQYFGPGTRLTVT.